This is a list of T cell receptor beta chains from one sample in a study of blood T cells in healthy people across ages. One entry per CDR3 protein, called by TCRdb with MiXCR from the 5' RACE reads. The profile shows about 1,500,000 distinct CDR3 sequences, approximately 38% of them singletons. The material sequenced was blood. Receptors were obtained from a woman aged 18-35 years in good health. Both conserved end residues are part of each CDR3. Each record gives: V gene, CDR3 protein.

TRBV10-3 | CAISDDGYEQYF
TRBV20-1 | CSANRDTTWGGNQPQHF
TRBV7-2 | CASTRRYGELFF
TRBV6-5 | CASSYSPTVNTEAFF
TRBV25-1 | CASSPEPTANVLTF
TRBV11-2 | CASSPRTSSRNEQFF
TRBV9 | CASSVDAVRPKYGYTF
TRBV13 | CASSFYLASNYGYTF
TRBV11-1 | CASSQGPGLAGGPSVYEQFF
TRBV7-8 | CASSFALNEQFF
TRBV6-2/TRBV6-3 | CASTGQGYQPQHF
TRBV24-1 | CATSDWRTGGADTQYF
TRBV5-1 | CASSPRTSYEQYF
TRBV29-1 | CSVSGSTPGSSGANVLTF
TRBV7-9 | CASSLTGTEALTYGYTF
TRBV6-5 | CAIPGGLGMNTQYF
TRBV2 | CASMGRDYEQFF
TRBV15 | CATSPSGNEQFF
TRBV12-3/TRBV12-4 | CASSKGLAGSTDTQYF
TRBV6-5 | CASSYSHRGSTDTQYF
TRBV5-1 | CASTKGFASYEQYF
TRBV7-6 | CASSEGVGGRPDEQFF
TRBV6-2/TRBV6-3 | CASKAGAANQETQYF
TRBV6-5 | CASSRSRAYEQYF
TRBV4-2 | CASSQDGPTSPTDTQYF
TRBV10-2 | CASSEAAGRKDTIYF
TRBV7-9 | CASSLQGMGEQYF
TRBV6-5 | CASSPPGQGATEAFF
TRBV27 | CASSLSPGAGGRSNEQFF
TRBV20-1 | CSARDSGGRRGAGELFF
TRBV3-1 | CASSPARSLAGGTDTQYF
TRBV4-1 | CASSQDAADTEAFF
TRBV28 | CASNWGGVGNQPQHF
TRBV6-1 | CASKAPGITGELFF
TRBV20-1 | CSAREPQNSPLHF
TRBV5-1 | CASGSHQAANEKLFF
TRBV10-3 | CAISDLAGGVDEQFF
TRBV10-3 | CAISESSGGPYEQYF
TRBV6-1 | CASSERHKNTEAFF
TRBV6-6 | CASSYISEQYF
TRBV20-1 | CSHTTGQGWYEQYF
TRBV6-6 | CASSPGQTRRQPQHF
TRBV28 | CASRGYLNSPLHF
TRBV11-3 | CASSEGVAYNEQYF
TRBV7-2 | CASSLLGLSNQPRHF
TRBV6-5 | CASSYGQRGSNQPQHF